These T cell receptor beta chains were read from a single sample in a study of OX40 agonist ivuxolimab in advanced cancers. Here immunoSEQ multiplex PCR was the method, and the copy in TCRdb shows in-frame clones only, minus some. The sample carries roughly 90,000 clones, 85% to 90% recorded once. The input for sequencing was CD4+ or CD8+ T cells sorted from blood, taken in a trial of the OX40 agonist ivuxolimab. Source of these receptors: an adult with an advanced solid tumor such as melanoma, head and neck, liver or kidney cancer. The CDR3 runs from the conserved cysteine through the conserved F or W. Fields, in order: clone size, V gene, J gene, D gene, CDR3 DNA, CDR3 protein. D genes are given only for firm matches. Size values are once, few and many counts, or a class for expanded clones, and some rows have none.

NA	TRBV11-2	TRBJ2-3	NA	TGTGCCACCAGTTCACAGGGAAACACAGATACGCAGTATTTT	CATSSQGNTDTQYF
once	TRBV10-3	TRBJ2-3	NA	TGTGCCATCAGTGAGTCGAGATCCAGAGGGCTTGCCACAGATACGCAGTATTTT	CAISESRSRGLATDTQYF
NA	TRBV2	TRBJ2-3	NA	TGTGCCAGCAACGATCGAAGACAGTTCACAGATACGCAGTATTTT	CASNDRRQFTDTQYF
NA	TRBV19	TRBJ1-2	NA	TGTGCCAGTAGCTCCAGATATGGCTACACCTTC	CASSSRYGYTF
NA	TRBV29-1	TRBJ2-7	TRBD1	TGCAGCGCACTGGGACAGGGAGCCTACGAGCAGTACTTC	CSALGQGAYEQYF
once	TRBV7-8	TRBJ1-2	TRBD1	TGTGCCAGCAGCACGGGACAGGGGGGTTTCTATGGCTACACCTTC	CASSTGQGGFYGYTF
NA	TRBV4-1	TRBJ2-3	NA	NA	CASSPSGRDRGTLSTDTQYF
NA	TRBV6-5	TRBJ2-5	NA	TGTGCCAGCAGGAAGAACCAGGGTACGGAGACCCAGTACTTC	CASRKNQGTETQYF
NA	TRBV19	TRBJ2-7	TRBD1	TGTGCATCCCGGGACAGGGGAAGGGAAGAGCAGTACTTC	CASRDRGREEQYF
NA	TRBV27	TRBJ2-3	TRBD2	TGTGCCAGCAGTGTCCGGACTAGCGGGGGGGTCACAGATACGCAGTATTTT	CASSVRTSGGVTDTQYF
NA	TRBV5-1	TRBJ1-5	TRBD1	TGCGCCAGCAGCCCGGGACAGGGCAATCAGCCCCAGCATTTT	CASSPGQGNQPQHF
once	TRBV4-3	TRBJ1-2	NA	TGCGCCAGCAGCCAAGATAGGCAGGGCCCAGCGAGTAGCTATGGCTACACCTTC	CASSQDRQGPASSYGYTF
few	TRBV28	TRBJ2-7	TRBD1	TGTGCCAGTAGACCTCCCCCGGGACAGGGCCCCGAGCAGTACTTC	CASRPPPGQGPEQYF
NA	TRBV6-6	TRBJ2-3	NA	TGTGCCAGCAGTTACTCGGGGGCAACCGGCACAGATACGCAGTATTTT	CASSYSGATGTDTQYF
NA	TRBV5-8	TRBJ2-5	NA	TGTGCCAGCAGCTCCTACTCCAAGGAAGAGACCCAGTACTTC	CASSSYSKEETQYF
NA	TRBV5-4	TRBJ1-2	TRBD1	TGTGCCAGCAGCGCCGGACAGGGGGCCCCCTATGGCTACACCTTC	CASSAGQGAPYGYTF
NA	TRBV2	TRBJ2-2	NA	TGTGCCAGCGGTAGCCGGGTCAACACCGGGGAGCTGTTTTTT	CASGSRVNTGELFF
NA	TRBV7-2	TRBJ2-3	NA	TGTGCCAGCAGCTTAGCGAGGTTGGGGTCGGGTAGCAACACAGATACGCAGTATTTT	CASSLARLGSGSNTDTQYF
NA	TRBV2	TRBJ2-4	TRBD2	TGTGCCAGCAGTGGGGAGGGATCAAACATTCAGTACTTC	CASSGEGSNIQYF
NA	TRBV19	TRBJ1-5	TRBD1	TGTGCCAGTAACCAAGGGACAGGGGGCGGCCGCAATCAGCCCCAGCATTTT	CASNQGTGGGRNQPQHF
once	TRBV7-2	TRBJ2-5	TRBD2	TGTGCCAGCACCTTCGGAGCGGGGGGCGTAGGAGAGACCCAGTACTTC	CASTFGAGGVGETQYF
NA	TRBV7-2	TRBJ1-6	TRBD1	TGTGCCAGCAGCTTTCTGGGACAGGGGTTACACTTT	CASSFLGQGLHF
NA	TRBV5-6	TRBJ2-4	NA	TGTGCCAGCAGCTTGGGTGGGACATCAAACATTCAGTACTTC	CASSLGGTSNIQYF
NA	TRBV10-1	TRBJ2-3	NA	TGCGCCAGCAGTGAGGGCAGGGCTGCAGATACGCAGTATTTT	CASSEGRAADTQYF
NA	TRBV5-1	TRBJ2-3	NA	TGCGCCAGCAGCCAACCCGAGGAGAATACAGATACGCAGTATTTT	CASSQPEENTDTQYF
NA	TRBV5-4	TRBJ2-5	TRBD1	TGTGCCAGCTGTTTTGACAGGGAAGGGACCCAGTACTTC	CASCFDREGTQYF
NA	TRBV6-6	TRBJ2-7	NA	TGTGCCAGCAGCCGTACTCAGACAGGCTTGGGCGAGCAGTACTTC	CASSRTQTGLGEQYF
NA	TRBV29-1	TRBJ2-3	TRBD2	TGCAGCGTTCTAACTAGCGGGGGGACTAGCACAGATACGCAGTATTTT	CSVLTSGGTSTDTQYF
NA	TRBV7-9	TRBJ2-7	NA	TGTGCCAGCAGCCTTGTATTGGGGGAGCAGTACTTC	CASSLVLGEQYF
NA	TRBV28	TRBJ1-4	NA	TGTGCCAGCAGTTCCATGAGTGAAAAACTGTTTTTT	CASSSMSEKLFF
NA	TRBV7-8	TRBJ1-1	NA	TGTGCCAGCAGCCCGATGGCCGCGAACACTGAAGCTTTCTTT	CASSPMAANTEAFF
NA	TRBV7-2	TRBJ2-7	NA	TGTGCCAGCAGTTTGCTGCTAGCTTCCTACGAGCAGTACTTC	CASSLLLASYEQYF
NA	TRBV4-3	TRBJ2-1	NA	TGCGCCAGCAGCCAAGATCGCCCCCCGGTCAATGAGCAGTTCTTC	CASSQDRPPVNEQFF
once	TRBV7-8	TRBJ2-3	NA	TGTGCCAGCAGCTTGGACCGGGGCCAAAATACGCAGTATTTT	CASSLDRGQNTQYF
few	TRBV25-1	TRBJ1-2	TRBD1	TGTGCCAGCGGGGGGACAGTCTATGGCTACACCTTC	CASGGTVYGYTF
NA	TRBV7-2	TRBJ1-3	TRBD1	TGTGCCAGCAGCGCATCAGGGGGCGGGTTGGGAAACACCATATATTTT	CASSASGGGLGNTIYF
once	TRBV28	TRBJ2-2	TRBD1	TGTGCCAGCAACGGGGCGGGCAGGGGGTTCGCGAACACCGGGGAGCTGTTTTTT	CASNGAGRGFANTGELFF
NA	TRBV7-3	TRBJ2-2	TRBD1	TGTGCCAGCAGCCCCAGGACAGGGAACACCGGGGAGCTGTTTTTT	CASSPRTGNTGELFF
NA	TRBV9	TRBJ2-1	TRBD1	TGTGCCAGCAGCGTATCCGGACAGGGGGACAATGAGCAGTTCTTC	CASSVSGQGDNEQFF
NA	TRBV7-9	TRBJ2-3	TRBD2	TGTGCCAGCAGCTTAGGGGGGCTAGCGGGGCCCCGATGGGGAGATACGCAGTATTTT	CASSLGGLAGPRWGDTQYF